The T cell receptor beta chain under discussion was sequenced for a study of beta chain features in type 1 diabetes. Whole-study results and caveats: Type 1 diabetes patients had moderately but significantly shorter TCRB CDR3s in all four CD4+ subsets. In type 1 diabetes patients, VDJ junctions had fewer insertions; deletions at these junctions were more frequent.

TCRB transcripts that were expressed got sequenced, as all of the isolated RNA had been reverse transcribed. About 3.6 million reads on average were seen across naive, central memory and regulatory T cell samples. Repertoires were generated with immunoSEQ multiplex PCR, while TCRdb's copy carries only in-frame clones and drops some. The table lists over 40,000 clones, 66% of them singletons. Averaging roughly 100 mL, one heparinised blood draw was given by each donor. As concerns this clone: Its antigen is not identified.

Germline V gene sequence: CDR1 LNHDA, CDR2 SQIVND (reference sequence). The ends were cut back, 7 bases at V and 2 bases at J, with 14 bases in the middle. This CDR3 contains 14 residues. The J gene is TRBJ2-5, the V gene TRBV19; the D gene is possibly TRBD2 (5 bases). Sequencing was carried out using Tregs from blood. The source of this sequence is a man aged 30 to 45 with type 1 diabetes. Some clones in this sample may be carry-over from other donors' samples. The CDR3 here is CASNIGGRQETQYF. In DNA, the CDR3 is TGTGCCAGTAATATTGGAGGAAGACAAGAGACCCAGTACTTC. Variable domain in full (rest from reference TRBV19 and TRBJ2-5): DGGITQSPKYLFRKEGQNVTLSCEQNLNHDAMYWYRQDPGQGLRLIYYSQIVNDFQKGDIAEGYSVSREKKESFPLTVTSAQKNPTAFYLCASNIGGRQETQYFGPGTRLLVL.